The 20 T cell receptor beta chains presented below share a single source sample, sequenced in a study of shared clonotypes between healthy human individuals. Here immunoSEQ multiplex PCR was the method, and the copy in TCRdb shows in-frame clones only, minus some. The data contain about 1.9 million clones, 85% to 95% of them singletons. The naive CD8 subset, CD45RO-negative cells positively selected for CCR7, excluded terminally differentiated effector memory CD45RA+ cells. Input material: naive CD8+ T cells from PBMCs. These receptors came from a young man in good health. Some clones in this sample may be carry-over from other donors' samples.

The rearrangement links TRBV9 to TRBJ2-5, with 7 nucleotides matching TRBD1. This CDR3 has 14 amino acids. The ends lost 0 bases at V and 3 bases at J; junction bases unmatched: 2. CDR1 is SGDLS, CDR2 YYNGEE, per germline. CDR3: CASSVEGTEETQYF. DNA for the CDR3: TGTGCCAGCAGCGTAGAGGGGACAGAAGAGACCCAGTACTTC.

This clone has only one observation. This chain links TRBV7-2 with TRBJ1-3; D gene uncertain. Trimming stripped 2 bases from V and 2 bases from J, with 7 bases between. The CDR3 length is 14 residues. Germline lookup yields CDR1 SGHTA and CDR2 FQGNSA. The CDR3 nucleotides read TGTGCCAGCAGCTTACGAGGAACTGGAAACACCATATATTTT. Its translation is CASSLRGTGNTIYF.

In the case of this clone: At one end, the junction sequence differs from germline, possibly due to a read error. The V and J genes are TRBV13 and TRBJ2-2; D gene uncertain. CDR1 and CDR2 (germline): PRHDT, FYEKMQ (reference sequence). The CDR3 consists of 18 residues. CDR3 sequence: CASSLGVLRVLNTGELFF. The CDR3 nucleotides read TGTGCCAGCAGCCTAGGAGTTCTCCGGGTCTTAAACACCGGGGAGCTGTTTTTT.

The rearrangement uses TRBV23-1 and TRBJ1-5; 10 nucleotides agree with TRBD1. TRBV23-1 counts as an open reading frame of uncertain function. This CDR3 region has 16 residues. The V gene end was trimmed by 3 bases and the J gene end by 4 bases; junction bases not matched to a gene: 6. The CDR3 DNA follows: TGCGCCAGCAGTCACCTCCGGGACAGGGGAAATCAGCCCCAGCATTTT. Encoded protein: CASSHLRDRGNQPQHF.

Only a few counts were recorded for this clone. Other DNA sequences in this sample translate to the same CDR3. The CDR3 nucleotides read TGTGCCATCAGATGGAGCCTTAATGAAAAACTGTTTTTT. Translation gives CAIRWSLNEKLFF. The rearrangement joins TRBV10-3 to TRBJ1-4; D gene ambiguous. Per the germline V gene, CDR1 is ENHRY and CDR2 is SYGVKD. The CDR3 totals 13 residues. V lost 6 bases and J lost 4, with 9 bases in between.

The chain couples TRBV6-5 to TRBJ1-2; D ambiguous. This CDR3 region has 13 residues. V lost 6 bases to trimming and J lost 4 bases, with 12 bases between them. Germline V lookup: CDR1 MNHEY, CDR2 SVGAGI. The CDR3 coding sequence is TGTGCCAGCAGGGGCGCCTTAAGCTATGGCTACACCTTC. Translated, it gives CASRGALSYGYTF.

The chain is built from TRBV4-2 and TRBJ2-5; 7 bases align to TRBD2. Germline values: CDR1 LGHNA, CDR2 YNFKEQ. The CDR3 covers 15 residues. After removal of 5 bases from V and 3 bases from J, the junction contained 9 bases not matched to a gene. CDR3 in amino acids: CASSCSGHDKETQYF. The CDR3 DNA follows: TGTGCCAGCAGCTGTAGCGGGCACGATAAAGAGACCCAGTACTTC.

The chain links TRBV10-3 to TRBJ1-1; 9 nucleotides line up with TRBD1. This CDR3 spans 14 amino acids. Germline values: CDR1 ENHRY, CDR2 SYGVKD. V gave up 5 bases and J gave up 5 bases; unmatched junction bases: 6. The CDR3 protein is CAISSPGTGTEAFF. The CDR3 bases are TGTGCCATCAGTTCCCCCGGGACAGGGACTGAAGCTTTCTTT.

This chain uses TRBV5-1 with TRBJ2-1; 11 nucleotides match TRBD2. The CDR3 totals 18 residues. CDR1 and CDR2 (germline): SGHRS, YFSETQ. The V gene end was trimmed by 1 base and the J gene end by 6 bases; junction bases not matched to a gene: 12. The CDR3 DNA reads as TGCGCCAGCAGCTTGACCGGGACTCCAACTAGCGGGAGCAATGAGCAGTTCTTC. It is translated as CASSLTGTPTSGSNEQFF.

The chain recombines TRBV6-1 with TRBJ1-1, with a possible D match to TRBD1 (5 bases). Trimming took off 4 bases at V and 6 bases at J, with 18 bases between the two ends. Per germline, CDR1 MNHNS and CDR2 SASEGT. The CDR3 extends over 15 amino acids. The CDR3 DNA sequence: TGTGCCAGCAGTGGGTACTCACTACGGGGCGCTGAAGCTTTCTTT. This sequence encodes CASSGYSLRGAEAFF.

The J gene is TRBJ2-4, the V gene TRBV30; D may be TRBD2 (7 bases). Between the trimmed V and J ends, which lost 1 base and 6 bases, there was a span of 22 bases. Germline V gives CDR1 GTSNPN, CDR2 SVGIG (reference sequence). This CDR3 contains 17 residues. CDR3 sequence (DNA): TGTGCCTGGAGTGGACCTGAGGGGGAGGGCCTAGGAAACATTCAGTACTTC. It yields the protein CAWSGPEGEGLGNIQYF.

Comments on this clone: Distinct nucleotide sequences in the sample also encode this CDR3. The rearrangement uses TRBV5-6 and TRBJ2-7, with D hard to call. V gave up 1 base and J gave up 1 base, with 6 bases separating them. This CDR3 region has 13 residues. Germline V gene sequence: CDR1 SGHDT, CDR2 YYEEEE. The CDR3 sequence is CASSLRLSYEQYF. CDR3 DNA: TGTGCCAGCAGCTTGCGATTGTCCTACGAGCAGTACTTC.

The CDR3 loop reads CASRSTDDYGYTF. CDR3 coding DNA: TGTGCCAGCAGATCCACGGACGACTATGGCTACACCTTC. The chain combines TRBV27 with TRBJ1-2; D is undetermined. The germline V and J ends were trimmed by 6 bases and 3 bases, with 11 bases remaining between them. This CDR3 comprises 13 residues. CDR1 and CDR2 from the germline V gene are MNHEY and SMNVEV (reference sequence).

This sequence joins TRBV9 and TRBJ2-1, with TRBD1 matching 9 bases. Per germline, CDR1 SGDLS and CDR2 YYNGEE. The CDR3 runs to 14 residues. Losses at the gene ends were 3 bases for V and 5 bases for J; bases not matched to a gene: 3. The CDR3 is CASSARDRDNEQFF. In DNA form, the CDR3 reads TGTGCCAGCAGCGCCCGGGACAGGGACAATGAGCAGTTCTTC.

CDR3 residues: CASREDRNTEAFF. The CDR3 DNA reads TGCGCCAGCAGAGAGGACAGGAACACTGAAGCTTTCTTT. V is TRBV10-1 and J is TRBJ1-1, with D tentatively TRBD1 (6 bases). This CDR3 has 13 amino acids. V dropped 6 bases and J dropped 1 base, with 9 bases sitting between them. Germline-derived CDR1 and CDR2 are WNHNN and SYGVQD (reference sequence).

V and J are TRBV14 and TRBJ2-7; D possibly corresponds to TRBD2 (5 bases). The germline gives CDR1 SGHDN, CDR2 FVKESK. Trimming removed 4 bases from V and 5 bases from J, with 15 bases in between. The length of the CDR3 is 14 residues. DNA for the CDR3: TGTGCCAGCAGCCCTGGACGGGGAGTCAACGAGCAGTACTTC. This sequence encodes CASSPGRGVNEQYF.

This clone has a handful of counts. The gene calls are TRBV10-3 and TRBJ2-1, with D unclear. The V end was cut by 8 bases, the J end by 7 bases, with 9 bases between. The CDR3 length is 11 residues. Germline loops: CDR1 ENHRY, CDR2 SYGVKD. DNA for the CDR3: TGTGCCATCGGTGGTAATAATGAGCAGTTCTTC. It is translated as CAIGGNNEQFF.

The CDR3 coding sequence is TGTGCCAGCAGCTTGGGGGCCGCGGGCGCCTACGAGCAGTACTTC. It codes for CASSLGAAGAYEQYF. V and J are TRBV5-4 and TRBJ2-7, with D possibly matching TRBD2 (5 bases). V lost 0 bases to trimming and J lost 2 bases, with 12 bases between them. The CDR3 extends over 15 amino acids. Looked up from germline, CDR1 is SGHNT and CDR2 is YYREEE (reference sequence). Full variable domain (missing parts from reference TRBV5-4 and TRBJ2-7): ETGVTQSPTHLIKTRGQQVTLRCSSQSGHNTVSWYQQALGQGPQFIFQYYREEENGRGNFPPRFSGLQFPNYSSELNVNALELDDSALYLCASSLGAAGAYEQYFGPGTRLTVT.

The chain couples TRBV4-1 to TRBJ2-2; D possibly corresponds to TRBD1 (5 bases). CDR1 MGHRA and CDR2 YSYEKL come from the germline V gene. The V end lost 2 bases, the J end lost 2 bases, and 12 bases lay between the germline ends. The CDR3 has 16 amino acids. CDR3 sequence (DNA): TGCGCCAGCAGCCAAATTTTGACAGTAAACACCGGGGAGCTGTTTTTT. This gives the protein CASSQILTVNTGELFF.

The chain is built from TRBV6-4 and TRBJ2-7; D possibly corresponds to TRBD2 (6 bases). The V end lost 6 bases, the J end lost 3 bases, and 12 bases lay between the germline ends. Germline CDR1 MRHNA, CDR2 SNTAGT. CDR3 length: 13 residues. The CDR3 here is CASRAGLIYEQYF. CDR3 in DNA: TGTGCCAGCAGGGCGGGACTGATCTACGAGCAGTACTTC.